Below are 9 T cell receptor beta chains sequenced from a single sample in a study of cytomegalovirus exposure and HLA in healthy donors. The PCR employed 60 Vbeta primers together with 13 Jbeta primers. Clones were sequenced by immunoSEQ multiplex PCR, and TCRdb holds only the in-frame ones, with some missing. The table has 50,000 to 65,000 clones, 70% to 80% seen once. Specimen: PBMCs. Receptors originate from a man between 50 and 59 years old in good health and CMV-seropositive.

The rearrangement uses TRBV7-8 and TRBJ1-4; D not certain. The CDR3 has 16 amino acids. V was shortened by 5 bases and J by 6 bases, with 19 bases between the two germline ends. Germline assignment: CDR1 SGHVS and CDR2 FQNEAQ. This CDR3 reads CASSQGRTRGDEKLFF. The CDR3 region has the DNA TGTGCCAGCAGCCAAGGAAGGACCCGCGGGGATGAAAAACTGTTTTTT.

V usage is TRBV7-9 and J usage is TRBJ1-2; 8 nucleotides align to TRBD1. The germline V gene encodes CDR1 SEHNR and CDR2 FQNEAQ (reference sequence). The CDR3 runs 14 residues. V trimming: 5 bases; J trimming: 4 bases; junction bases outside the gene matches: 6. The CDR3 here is CASSERDRSYGYTF. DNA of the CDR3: TGTGCCAGCAGCGAAAGGGACAGGTCCTATGGCTACACCTTC.

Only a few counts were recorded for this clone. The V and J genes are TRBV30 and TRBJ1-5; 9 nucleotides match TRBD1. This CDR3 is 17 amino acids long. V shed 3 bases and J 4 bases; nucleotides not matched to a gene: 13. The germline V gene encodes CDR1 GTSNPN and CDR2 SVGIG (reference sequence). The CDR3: CAWSSLNTGGRNQPQHF. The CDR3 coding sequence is TGTGCCTGGAGCTCTTTAAATACAGGGGGCCGGAATCAGCCCCAGCATTTT.

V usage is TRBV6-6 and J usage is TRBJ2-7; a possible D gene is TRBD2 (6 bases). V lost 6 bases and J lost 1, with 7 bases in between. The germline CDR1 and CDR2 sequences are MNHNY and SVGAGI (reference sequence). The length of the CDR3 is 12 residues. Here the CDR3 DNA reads TGTGCCAGCAGCGGACTATCCTACGAGCAGTACTTC. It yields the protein CASSGLSYEQYF.

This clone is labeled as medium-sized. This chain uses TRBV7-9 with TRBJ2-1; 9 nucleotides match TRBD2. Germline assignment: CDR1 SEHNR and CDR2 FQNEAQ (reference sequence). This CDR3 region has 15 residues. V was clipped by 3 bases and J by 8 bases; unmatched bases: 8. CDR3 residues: CASSFGGGAFDEQFF. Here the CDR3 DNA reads TGTGCCAGCAGCTTTGGCGGGGGGGCTTTTGATGAGCAGTTCTTC.

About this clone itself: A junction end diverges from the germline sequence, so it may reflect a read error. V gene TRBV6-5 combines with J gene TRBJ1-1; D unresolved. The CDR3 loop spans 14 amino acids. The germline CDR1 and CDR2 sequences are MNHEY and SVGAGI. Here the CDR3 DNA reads TGTGCCAGCAGTAAATGGACGGGAAACACTGAAGCTCTCTTT. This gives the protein CASSKWTGNTEALF.

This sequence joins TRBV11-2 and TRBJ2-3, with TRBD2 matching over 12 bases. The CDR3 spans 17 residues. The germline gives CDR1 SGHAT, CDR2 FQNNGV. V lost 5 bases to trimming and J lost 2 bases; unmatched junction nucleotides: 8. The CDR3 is CASSKRTSGIYTDTQYF. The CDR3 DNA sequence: TGTGCCAGCAGCAAAAGGACTAGCGGGATATACACAGATACGCAGTATTTT.

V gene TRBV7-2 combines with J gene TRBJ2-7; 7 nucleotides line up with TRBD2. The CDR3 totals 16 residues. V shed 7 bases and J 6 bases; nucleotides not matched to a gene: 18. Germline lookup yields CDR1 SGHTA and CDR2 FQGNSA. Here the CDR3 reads CASNPRGSGRRPEQYF. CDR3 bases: TGTGCCAGCAACCCTAGAGGTAGCGGGCGCCGTCCCGAGCAGTACTTC.

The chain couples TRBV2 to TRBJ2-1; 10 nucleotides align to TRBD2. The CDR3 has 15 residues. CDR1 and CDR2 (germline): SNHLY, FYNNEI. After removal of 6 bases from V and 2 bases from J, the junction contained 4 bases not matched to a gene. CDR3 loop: CASRPLAGAYNEQFF. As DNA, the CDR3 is TGTGCCAGCAGACCCCTAGCGGGAGCCTACAATGAGCAGTTCTTC.